This TCR beta chain is drawn from a study of blood T cell repertoires in COVID-19. Clones were read by immunoSEQ multiplex PCR, and TCRdb kept only the in-frame ones, dropping some. The sample yields about 250,000 clones, approximately 80% seen once. CDR1 and CDR2 (germline): LGHDT, YNNKEL (reference sequence). Trimming stripped 1 base from V and 4 bases from J, with 7 bases between. This CDR3 comprises 13 residues. V and J are TRBV3-1 (or the pseudogene TRBV3-2) and TRBJ1-1; D remains unclear. This receptor was obtained from a man between 35 and 55 years old with acute or convalescent COVID-19. The sequencing input was peripheral blood. The CDR3 DNA sequence: TGTGCCAGCAGCCAAGGCTCCGGCACTGAAGCTTTCTTT. Translation gives CASSQGSGTEAFF.